Sequencing of this TCR beta chain was carried out in a study of technical replicates of blood from four donors. TCRdb's copy holds only in-frame clones and misses some; the assay was immunoSEQ multiplex PCR. Of about 73,000 clones listed, roughly 90% are singletons. The CDR3 is made up of 13 amino acids. The germline CDR1 and CDR2 sequences are GTSNPN and SVGIG (reference sequence). V lost 3 bases, J lost 9 bases, and 8 bases stayed unmatched. The chain employs TRBV30 and TRBJ2-1; 7 bases map to TRBD2. The sample comprised PBMCs. The receptor comes from a human donor in good health. Some clones in this sample may be carry-over from other donors' samples. The CDR3 loop reads CAWSLRELGEQFF. DNA for the CDR3: TGTGCCTGGAGCCTGCGGGAGTTGGGTGAGCAGTTCTTC.